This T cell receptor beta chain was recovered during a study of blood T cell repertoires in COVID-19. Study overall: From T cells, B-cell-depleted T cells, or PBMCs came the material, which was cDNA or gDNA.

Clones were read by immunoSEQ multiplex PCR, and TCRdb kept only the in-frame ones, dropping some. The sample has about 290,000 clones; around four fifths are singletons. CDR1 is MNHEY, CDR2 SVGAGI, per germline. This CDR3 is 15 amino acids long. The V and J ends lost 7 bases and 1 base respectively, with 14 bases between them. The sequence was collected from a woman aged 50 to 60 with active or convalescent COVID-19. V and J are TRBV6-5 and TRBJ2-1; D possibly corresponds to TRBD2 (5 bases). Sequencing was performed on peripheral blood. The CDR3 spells CASTQTGGSYNEQFF. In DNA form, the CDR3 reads TGTGCCAGCACTCAAACGGGCGGGTCCTACAATGAGCAGTTCTTC.